Below, 13 T cell receptor beta chains from the same sample are listed, as sequenced in a study of PD-L1 blockade in urothelial cancer. Time point specified: pretreatment peripheral blood. Using immunoSEQ multiplex PCR, the repertoire was profiled, and TCRdb retains in-frame clones only, with some absent. The sample comprises tens of thousands of clones, 90% of which are singletons, and 1.6% rests with the top ten. Here the sequenced sample was PBMCs, taken around atezolizumab (anti-PD-L1) treatment. Receptor source: a man aged 60 to 75 with urothelial cancer.

This clone was counted once. V gene TRBV30 combines with J gene TRBJ2-3; D is uncertain. CDR1 is GTSNPN and CDR2 is SVGIG in the germline V gene (reference sequence). This CDR3 is built from 13 residues. Between the trimmed V and J ends, which lost 0 bases and 0 bases, there was a span of 4 bases. This chain's CDR3 is CAWSVRSTDTQYF. The CDR3 DNA follows: TGTGCCTGGAGTGTACGGAGCACAGATACGCAGTATTTT.

The chain employs TRBV28 and TRBJ2-3; TRBD1 might be the D (6 bases). CDR1 is MDHEN and CDR2 is SYDVKM in the germline V gene. The CDR3 is made up of 12 amino acids. Trimming left V 6 bases short and J 4 bases short, with 8 bases between. CDR3 sequence reads: CASRGASDTQYF. Here the CDR3 DNA reads TGTGCCAGCAGGGGGGCGTCAGATACGCAGTATTTT.

In this sample, this clone turned up a few times. V usage is TRBV7-9 and J usage is TRBJ1-1; the D gene is possibly TRBD1 (5 bases). There are 13 residues in the CDR3. CDR1 is SEHNR, CDR2 FQNEAQ, per germline (reference sequence). V was clipped by 8 bases and J by 1 base, with 11 bases between them. This CDR3 is CASGTHQNTEAFF. CDR3 bases: TGTGCCAGCGGGACTCATCAGAACACTGAAGCTTTCTTT.

CDR3 in DNA: TGTGCCAGTAGACCGGGGACAGCCCTCTATGGCTACACCTTC. It yields the protein CASRPGTALYGYTF. The chain uses TRBV19 and TRBJ1-2; 7 nucleotides line up with TRBD1. Germline CDR1 reads LNHDA; CDR2 reads SQIVND (reference sequence). The CDR3 has 14 amino acids. J lost 4 bases, V lost 6 bases, and 8 bases had no gene match. Looking up the rest from reference TRBV19 and TRBJ1-2 gives the full variable domain: DGGITQSPKYLFRKEGQNVTLSCEQNLNHDAMYWYRQDPGQGLRLIYYSQIVNDFQKGDIAEGYSVSREKKESFPLTVTSAQKNPTAFYLCASRPGTALYGYTFGSGTRLTVV.

This clone came up a few times. The V and J genes are TRBV6-1 and TRBJ2-5, with 9 bases identical to TRBD2. Germline trimming cut 6 bases from V and 4 bases from J; bases unmatched to any gene: 6. CDR3 length equals 14 residues. CDR1 is MNHNS and CDR2 is SASEGT in the germline V gene. CDR3 in DNA: TGTGCCAGCAGCGGACTAGCGATGGGAGAGACCCAGTACTTC. Translating gives CASSGLAMGETQYF.

This clone was seen a single time. As DNA, the CDR3 is TGTGCCAGCAGCCCAGGGACAGGGGGCGGGTTCAACTATGGCTACACCTTC. It codes for CASSPGTGGGFNYGYTF. The rearrangement uses TRBV5-4 and TRBJ1-2; 12 bases map to TRBD1. The germline gives CDR1 SGHNT, CDR2 YYREEE (reference sequence). V gave up 4 bases and J gave up 2 bases; unmatched junction bases: 9. The CDR3 spans 17 residues.

V usage is TRBV7-2 and J usage is TRBJ2-2; the match to TRBD2 covers 9 bases. The junction had 11 bases not matched to a gene; V was cut back by 3 bases and J by 6 bases. CDR3 length: 17 residues. The germline V gene has CDR1 SGHTA and CDR2 FQGNSA. CDR3 in amino acids: CASSFGRAGGGSGELFF. The CDR3 nucleotides read TGTGCCAGCAGCTTTGGAAGGGCGGGAGGGGGGTCCGGGGAGCTGTTTTTT.

This clone was picked up one time. The chain has TRBV30 and TRBJ2-4; D perhaps matches TRBD2 (5 bases). V shed 5 bases and J shed 7 bases, with 12 bases lying between them. The length of the CDR3 is 12 residues. The V gene's germline CDR1 is GTSNPN and CDR2 SVGIG (reference sequence). CDR3 protein: CAWGPRVNIQYF. The CDR3 DNA is TGTGCCTGGGGTCCGCGGGTCAACATTCAGTACTTC.

V gene TRBV5-6 combines with J gene TRBJ2-1; 13 nucleotides match TRBD2. J lost 8 bases, V lost 5 bases, and 10 bases had no gene match. This CDR3 has 16 residues. Per germline, CDR1 SGHDT and CDR2 YYEEEE. The CDR3 DNA follows: TGTGCCAGCAGTTCCGCTACTAGCGGGAGGGCATATGAGCAGTTCTTC. This sequence encodes CASSSATSGRAYEQFF. The full variable domain, rest sourced from reference TRBV5-6 and TRBJ2-1, is DAGVTQSPTHLIKTRGQQVTLRCSPKSGHDTVSWYQQALGQGPQFIFQYYEEEERQRGNFPDRFSGHQFPNYSSELNVNALLLGDSALYLCASSSATSGRAYEQFFGPGTRLTVL.

This sequence joins TRBV9 and TRBJ2-5; 15 nucleotides line up with TRBD2. Germline V gene sequence: CDR1 SGDLS, CDR2 YYNGEE. This CDR3 is built from 18 residues. Unmatched junction bases numbered 8, after V lost 0 bases and J lost 5 bases. The CDR3 coding sequence is TGTGCCAGCAGCGTAGGGTGGACTAGCGGGGGGGCCGGGGAGACCCAGTACTTC. It yields the protein CASSVGWTSGGAGETQYF.

The chain uses TRBV18 and TRBJ1-1; TRBD1 might be the D (5 bases). Trimming took 5 bases from V and 7 from J, leaving 20 bases between them. Germline CDR1 and CDR2: KGHSH and LQKENI. The CDR3 is 15 amino acids. Here the CDR3 DNA reads TGTGCCAGCTCAGCGGGGGTTGGGGGATCGGATGAAGCTTTCTTT. Its translation: CASSAGVGGSDEAFF.

The chain has TRBV5-1 and TRBJ2-2, with a weak D call TRBD2 (6 bases). The germline gives CDR1 SGHRS, CDR2 YFSETQ. Trimming pared 0 bases from V and 4 bases from J, leaving 7 bases between. The CDR3 length is 14 residues. This CDR3 reads CASSLGGVTGELFF. The CDR3 DNA follows: TGCGCCAGCAGCTTGGGCGGGGTCACCGGGGAGCTGTTTTTT.

The chain has TRBV29-1 and TRBJ2-7, with a weak D call TRBD2 (6 bases). CDR1 is SQVTM, CDR2 ANQGSEA, per germline. V lost 4 bases and J lost 3, with 19 bases in between. The CDR3 spans 15 residues. The CDR3 region has the DNA TGCAGCGTTGGAGTTGAAGGGAGGACCCTCTACGAGCAGTACTTC. It specifies CSVGVEGRTLYEQYF.